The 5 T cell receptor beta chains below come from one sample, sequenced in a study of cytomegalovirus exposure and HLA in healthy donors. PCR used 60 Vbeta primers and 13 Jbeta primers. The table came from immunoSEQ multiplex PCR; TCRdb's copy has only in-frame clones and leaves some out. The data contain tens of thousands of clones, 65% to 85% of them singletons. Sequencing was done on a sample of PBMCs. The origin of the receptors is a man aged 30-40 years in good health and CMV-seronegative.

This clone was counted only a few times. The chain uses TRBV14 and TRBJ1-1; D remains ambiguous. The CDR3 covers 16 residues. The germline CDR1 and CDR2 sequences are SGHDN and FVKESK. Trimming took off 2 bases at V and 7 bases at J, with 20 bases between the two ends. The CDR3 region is CASSQLPVGSSNEAFF. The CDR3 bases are TGTGCCAGCAGCCAATTACCGGTGGGCAGCAGCAATGAAGCTTTCTTT.

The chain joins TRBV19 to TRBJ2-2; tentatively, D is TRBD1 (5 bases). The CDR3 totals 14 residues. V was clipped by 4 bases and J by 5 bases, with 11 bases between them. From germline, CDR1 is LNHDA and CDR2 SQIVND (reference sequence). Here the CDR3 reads CASSSPGRTGELFF. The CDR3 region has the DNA TGTGCCAGTAGTAGCCCAGGGCGGACCGGGGAGCTGTTTTTT. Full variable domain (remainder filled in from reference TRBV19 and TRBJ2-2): DGGITQSPKYLFRKEGQNVTLSCEQNLNHDAMYWYRQDPGQGLRLIYYSQIVNDFQKGDIAEGYSVSREKKESFPLTVTSAQKNPTAFYLCASSSPGRTGELFFGEGSRLTVL.

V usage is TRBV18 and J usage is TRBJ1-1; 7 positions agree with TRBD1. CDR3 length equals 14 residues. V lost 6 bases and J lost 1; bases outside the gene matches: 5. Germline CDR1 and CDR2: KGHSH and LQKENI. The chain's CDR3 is CASSRQGKNTEAFF. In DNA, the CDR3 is TGTGCCAGCTCGCGACAGGGCAAGAACACTGAAGCTTTCTTT.

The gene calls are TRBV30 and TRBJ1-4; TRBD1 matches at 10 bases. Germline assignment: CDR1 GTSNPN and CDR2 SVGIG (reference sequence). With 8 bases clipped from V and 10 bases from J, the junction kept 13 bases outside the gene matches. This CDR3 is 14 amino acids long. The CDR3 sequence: CAGDRTGGDGKLFF. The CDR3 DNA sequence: TGTGCCGGGGACCGGACAGGGGGAGATGGAAAACTGTTTTTT.

CDR3 protein: CASSYRLLAGGTDTQYF. The CDR3 DNA is TGTGCCAGCAGCTACCGCCTACTAGCGGGGGGAACAGATACGCAGTATTTT. The chain employs TRBV27 and TRBJ2-3; 12 positions match TRBD2. V gave up 6 bases and J gave up 3 bases; unmatched junction bases: 10. CDR1 MNHEY and CDR2 SMNVEV come from the germline V gene (reference sequence). CDR3 length equals 17 residues.